The rows below give T cell receptor beta chains drawn from one sample of a study of T cell responses to AZD1222 COVID-19 vaccine. Assay: immunoSEQ multiplex PCR; the TCRdb copy retains only in-frame clones and omits some. The sample lists about 140,000 clones, 75% to 95% occurring once. This specimen consisted of peripheral blood, obtained on day 0 of AZD1222 vaccination. The receptors stem from an adult in good health. The CDR3 runs from the conserved cysteine through the conserved F or W. A D gene is named only where the DNA matches it firmly. The size of a clone is reported for some rows only, either as once, few or many, or as a class for expanded clones.

J | length | V | size | D | CDR3 | DNA
TRBJ2-1 | 16 | TRBV7-2 | NA | NA | CASSLVPGGGYNEQFF | TGTGCCAGCAGCTTAGTCCCTGGGGGTGGCTACAATGAGCAGTTCTTC
TRBJ2-1 | 18 | TRBV15 | NA | TRBD2 | CATSRDLGGLGGYNEQFF | TGTGCCACCAGCAGAGATCTCGGGGGACTAGGAGGGTATAATGAGCAGTTCTTC
TRBJ2-3 | 11 | TRBV6-6 | NA | NA | CASILGDTQYF | TGTGCCAGCATACTAGGAGATACGCAGTATTTT
TRBJ1-6 | 15 | TRBV4-1 | NA | TRBD1 | CASSHPGQGGSPLHF | TGCGCCAGCAGCCACCCGGGACAGGGGGGTTCACCCCTCCACTTT
TRBJ2-1 | 16 | TRBV30 | NA | TRBD1 | CAWSVPGTGAYNEQFF | TGTGCCTGGAGTGTTCCGGGGACAGGGGCCTACAATGAGCAGTTCTTC
TRBJ1-3 | 16 | TRBV5-1 | NA | TRBD1 | CASSLDGTDSGNTIYF | TGCGCCAGCAGCTTGGACGGGACAGATTCTGGAAACACCATATATTTT
TRBJ2-1 | 14 | TRBV5-1 | NA | TRBD2 | CASSRGGARDEQFF | TGCGCCAGCAGTCGCGGGGGGGCCAGAGATGAGCAGTTCTTC
TRBJ1-1 | 15 | TRBV4-2 | NA | NA | CASSQDPDRNTEAFF | TGTGCCAGCAGCCAAGATCCGGACAGAAACACTGAAGCTTTCTTT
TRBJ2-7 | 14 | TRBV6-2/TRBV6-3 | NA | NA | CASSQTDGSHEQYF | TGTGCCAGCAGTCAGACGGACGGGAGCCACGAGCAGTACTTC
TRBJ2-4 | 13 | TRBV3-1/TRBV3-2 | NA | NA | CATTGNSKNIQYF | TGTGCCACTACTGGGAACAGTAAAAACATTCAGTACTTC
TRBJ1-4 | 18 | TRBV7-2 | NA | NA | CASSLYGTPITTNEKLFF | TGTGCCAGCAGCCTCTACGGGACACCAATCACTACTAATGAAAAACTGTTTTTT
TRBJ1-1 | 13 | TRBV6-6 | NA | TRBD1 | CASRGRAGGGAFF | TGTGCCAGCAGGGGAAGGGCAGGGGGCGGAGCTTTCTTT
TRBJ1-5 | 13 | TRBV12-3/TRBV12-4 | NA | TRBD1 | CASSFTGDQPQHF | TGTGCCAGCAGTTTTACAGGGGATCAGCCCCAGCATTTT
TRBJ1-4 | 14 | TRBV11-2 | NA | NA | CASSYGAGSEKLFF | TGTGCCAGCAGCTACGGGGCAGGGTCCGAAAAACTGTTTTTT
TRBJ2-7 | 14 | TRBV19 | NA | TRBD1 | CASSIGTGSPEQYF | TGTGCCAGTAGTATCGGGACAGGGTCTCCCGAGCAGTACTTC
TRBJ2-1 | 15 | TRBV19 | NA | TRBD1 | CASSIAQGARNEQFF | TGTGCCAGTAGTATCGCGCAGGGGGCACGTAATGAGCAGTTCTTC
TRBJ2-2 | 15 | TRBV7-2 | NA | NA | CASSLSRGNTGELFF | TGTGCCAGCAGCTTAAGTAGGGGGAACACCGGGGAGCTGTTTTTT
TRBJ1-1 | 11 | TRBV20-1 | NA | TRBD1 | CSAWTGFEAFF | TGCAGTGCTTGGACAGGCTTTGAAGCTTTCTTT
TRBJ2-5 | 14 | TRBV5-1 | few | TRBD1 | CATGMTGGLETQYF | TGCGCCACCGGGATGACAGGGGGCCTCGAGACCCAGTACTTC
TRBJ1-5 | 13 | TRBV6-5 | NA | NA | CASTHLGPQPQHF | TGTGCCAGCACCCACCTGGGCCCCCAGCCCCAGCATTTT
TRBJ1-1 | 17 | TRBV5-4 | NA | TRBD1 | CASSFPGTGSVVTEAFF | TGTGCCAGCAGCTTTCCCGGGACAGGGTCAGTGGTGACTGAAGCTTTCTTT
TRBJ1-2 | 13 | TRBV6-5 | NA | NA | CASSKQGSYGYTF | TGTGCCAGCAGTAAACAGGGAAGCTATGGCTACACCTTC
TRBJ1-2 | 10 | TRBV9 | NA | NA | CASSGYGYTF | TGTGCCAGCAGCGGGTATGGCTACACCTTC
TRBJ2-5 | 16 | TRBV6-5 | NA | TRBD2 | CASSFAPSGRGETQYF | TGTGCCAGCAGTTTCGCACCTAGCGGGAGGGGTGAGACCCAGTACTTC
TRBJ1-1 | 13 | TRBV2 | NA | NA | CASSDPLNTEAFF | TGTGCCAGCAGTGACCCCTTGAACACTGAAGCTTTCTTT
TRBJ2-1 | 17 | TRBV7-2 | NA | NA | CASSPTPRTSSYNEQFF | TGTGCCAGCAGCCCCACCCCCCGGACGAGCTCCTACAATGAGCAGTTCTTC
TRBJ1-6 | 15 | TRBV18 | once | TRBD1 | CASSPGTVGHSPLHF | TGTGCCAGCTCACCGGGGACAGTTGGCCATTCACCCCTCCACTTT
TRBJ1-5 | 15 | TRBV19 | NA | NA | CASSNTRGPNQPQHF | TGTGCCAGTAGTAATACCCGGGGGCCCAATCAGCCCCAGCATTTT
TRBJ2-7 | 13 | TRBV19 | NA | TRBD1 | CASSSTGTYEQYF | TGTGCCAGTAGTTCGACAGGGACCTACGAGCAGTACTTC
TRBJ2-7 | 13 | TRBV5-1 | NA | NA | CASSQGTPSEQYF | TGCGCCAGCAGCCAGGGTACCCCATCCGAGCAGTACTTC
TRBJ1-5 | 14 | TRBV5-8 | NA | NA | CASSLVVGDGPQHF | TGTGCCAGCAGCTTGGTGGTGGGGGATGGGCCCCAGCATTTT
TRBJ1-1 | 14 | TRBV6-5 | NA | TRBD1 | CASSNRQGITEAFF | TGTGCCAGCAGTAACAGACAGGGGATCACTGAAGCTTTCTTT
TRBJ1-2 | 16 | TRBV3-1/TRBV3-2 | NA | TRBD1 | CASSPATLDRGYGYTF | TGTGCCAGCAGCCCCGCGACCCTTGACAGGGGTTACGGCTACACCTTC
TRBJ1-3 | 15 | TRBV25-1 | NA | NA | CASSGPGAPGNTIYF | TGTGCCAGCAGTGGCCCGGGGGCGCCTGGAAACACCATATATTTT
TRBJ2-3 | 14 | TRBV19 | once | NA | CASNPDPRLDTQYF | TGTGCCAGTAACCCCGACCCTCGGCTCGATACGCAGTATTTT
TRBJ1-6 | 11 | TRBV7-8 | NA | NA | CASSLGQETHF | TGTGCCAGCAGCTTAGGACAGGAAACCCACTTT
TRBJ2-3 | 17 | TRBV27 | NA | NA | CASRPLRAGGSMDTQYF | TGTGCCAGCAGGCCCCTGAGGGCAGGGGGGTCCATGGATACGCAGTATTTT
TRBJ2-1 | 14 | TRBV10-3 | NA | TRBD1 | CAITEERDSNEQFF | TGTGCCATCACCGAGGAGAGGGACAGCAATGAGCAGTTCTTC
TRBJ2-3 | 14 | TRBV2 | NA | TRBD2 | CASKVERESDTQYF | TGTGCCAGCAAGGTAGAGCGGGAGTCAGATACGCAGTATTTT
TRBJ1-1 | 12 | TRBV30 | NA | NA | CAWSPLAGEAFF | TGTGCCTGGAGTCCATTAGCAGGGGAAGCTTTCTTT
TRBJ1-2 | 16 | TRBV7-2 | NA | NA | CASSSRERAPSYGYTF | TGTGCCAGCAGCTCCCGGGAGAGGGCGCCCAGCTATGGCTACACCTTC
TRBJ2-4 | 16 | TRBV18 | NA | NA | CASSAYTGTEKNIQYF | TGTGCCAGCTCAGCGTATACCGGGACGGAAAAAAACATTCAGTACTTC
TRBJ1-3 | 16 | TRBV19 | NA | TRBD1 | CASTKVPGQGANTIYF | TGTGCCAGTACGAAAGTACCGGGACAGGGGGCCAACACCATATATTTT
TRBJ2-5 | 13 | TRBV30 | NA | NA | CAWSRATTETQYF | TGTGCCTGGAGCCGCGCCACGACAGAGACCCAGTACTTC
TRBJ2-2 | 16 | TRBV11-2 | few | TRBD1 | CASSRTGDLNTGELFF | TGTGCCAGCAGCAGGACAGGGGACCTGAACACCGGGGAGCTGTTTTTT
TRBJ2-5 | 15 | TRBV7-2 | once | TRBD2 | CASSLAPWRGETQYF | TGTGCCAGCAGCTTAGCCCCCTGGCGGGGGGAGACCCAGTACTTC